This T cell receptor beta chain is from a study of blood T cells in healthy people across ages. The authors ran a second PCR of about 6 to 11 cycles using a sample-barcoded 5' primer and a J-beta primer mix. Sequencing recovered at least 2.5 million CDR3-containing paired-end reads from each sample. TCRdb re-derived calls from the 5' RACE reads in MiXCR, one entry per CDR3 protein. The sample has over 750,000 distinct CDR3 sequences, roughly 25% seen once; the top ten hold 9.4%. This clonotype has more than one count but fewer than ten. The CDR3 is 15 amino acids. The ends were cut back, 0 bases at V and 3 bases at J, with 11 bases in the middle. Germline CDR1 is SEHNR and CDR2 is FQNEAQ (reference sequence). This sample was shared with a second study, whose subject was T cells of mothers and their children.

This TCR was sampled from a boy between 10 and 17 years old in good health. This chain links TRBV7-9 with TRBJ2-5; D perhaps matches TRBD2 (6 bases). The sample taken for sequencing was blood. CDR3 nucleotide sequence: TGTGCCAGCAGCTTAGCGGTGGGGGAGGAAGAGACCCAGTACTTC. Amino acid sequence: CASSLAVGEEETQYF.